This paragraph reports one T cell receptor (beta chain). Its antigen is currently not known. Per-base quality was not reported, and no clone a single base away is much larger than it. The data stem from a study of the immune and genomic landscape of osteosarcoma (dated by TCRdb to about 2020). Regarding the research as a whole: The overall cohort included 40 to 50 pediatric and adult patients with high-grade osteosarcoma, and the median age at diagnosis was roughly 29 years (range roughly 5-85). The cohort was enriched for poor-risk disease, as unfavorable pathologic response to standard therapy was shown in 73% of the cohort and approximately 69% of the cohort were deceased. To define immunogenic potential, the study profiled osteosarcoma specimens using whole genome, RNA and T-cell receptor sequencing along with immunohistochemistry and reverse phase protein arrays. The goal of the study was to explain why immune checkpoint inhibitors show limited clinical activity in osteosarcoma. The osteosarcoma immunogenomic landscape was characterized by integrating TCR sequencing results with transcriptome, protein array and immunostaining data. Patients in the overall cohort were about 60% male, and approximately 73% presented with localized disease at diagnosis. A few patients contributed a couple of samples from the same tumor site. What the work shows at the level of the full study, not this receptor alone: Sample size was not determined by any statistical method, because osteosarcoma is rare and every possible sample was collected. The clonality benchmarks were taken from external normal skin and healthy peripheral blood data instead of from matched normal tissue. Overall, productive TCR clonality was low, with a mean of 0.09 and a maximum of 0.3, which suggests limited clonal expansion of T cells. Along with the frozen tumor specimens, matched blood was collected from just a couple of patients. Although TCR productive clonality was higher in the immune-hot C3 cluster than in the cold C1 cluster, TCR productive clonality was still low overall. In five cases a single hyperexpanded clone dominated the repertoire, and each of those five cases had fewer than 100 T-cell clonotypes.

TCR beta chain CDR3 regions were immunosequenced with the ImmunoSEQ Assay (Adaptive Biotechnologies). Turning to the authors' computational methods: The ImmunoSEQ Analyzer platform was used to export TCRB rearrangements, read counts, read proportions and gene usage. T-cell clonality was calculated from productive rearrangements as 1 minus Pielou's evenness. Clonal space homeostasis binned clonotypes as rare, small, medium, large or hyperexpanded (0.01 to 1 of the repertoire). TCR productive clonality was compared across immune clusters C1, C2 and C3 using the Wilcoxon rank sum test. Here the immuneACCESS table is served through TCRdb, limited to in-frame sequences with V and J called. Missing clones are a known gap in these copies; in checked studies unresolved V genes cover under half, and the rest lacks a known reason. V and J calls and clone size are copied from that table; D and trimming were computed from the DNA. For this sample there are approximately 5,500 clones; about three quarters appear just once. The ten biggest clones cover approximately 6% of the sample.

In the germline V gene, CDR1 corresponds to LGHNT and CDR2 to FRNRAP. V is pruned by 2 bases and J by 7 bases, leaving 4 bases of the junction without a gene match. Reading from cysteine to phenylalanine, the CDR3 counts 13 amino acids. The CDR3 DNA has 39 bases and is translated from base 1. The specimens were post-treatment primary, local recurrence and metastasis tumors obtained from patients with a poor prognosis. The sequence is built from TRBV12-5 and TRBJ2-7, with TRBD2 identical over 8 junction bases. The material sequenced was osteosarcoma tumor tissue from the lung. This receptor was obtained from a human donor with osteosarcoma. The nucleotide sequence is TGTGCTAGTGGTTTGCGGGAGGGGCGAGAGCAGTACTTC. The translation is CASGLREGREQYF.